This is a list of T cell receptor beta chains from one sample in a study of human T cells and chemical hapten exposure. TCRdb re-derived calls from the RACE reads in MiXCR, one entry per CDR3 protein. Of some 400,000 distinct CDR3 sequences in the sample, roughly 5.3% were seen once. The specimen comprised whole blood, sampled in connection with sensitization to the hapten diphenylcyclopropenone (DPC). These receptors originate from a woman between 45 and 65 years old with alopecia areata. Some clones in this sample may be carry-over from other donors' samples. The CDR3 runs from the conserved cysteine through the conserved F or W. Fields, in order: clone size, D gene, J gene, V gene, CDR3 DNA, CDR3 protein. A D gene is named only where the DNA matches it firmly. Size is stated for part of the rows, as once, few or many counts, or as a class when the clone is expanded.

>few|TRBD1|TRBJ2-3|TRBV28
TGTGCCAGCAGACATCAGGAGGACAGGGGACTTAATACGCAGTATTTT
CASRHQEDRGLNTQYF
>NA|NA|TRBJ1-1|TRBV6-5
TGTGCCAGCAGTTACGGTGGGGAGGAAGCTTTCTTT
CASSYGGEEAFF
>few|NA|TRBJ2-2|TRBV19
TGTGCCAGTACCCCACCGGGGCGAACCGGGGAGCTGTTTTTT
CASTPPGRTGELFF
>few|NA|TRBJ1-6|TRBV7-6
TGTGCCAGCAGCTTAGGGGACGGAAGCTATTCACCCCTCCACTTT
CASSLGDGSYSPLHF
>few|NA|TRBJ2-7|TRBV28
TGTGCCAGCAGCGGTGTCTTTTTCGAGCAGTACTTC
CASSGVFFEQYF
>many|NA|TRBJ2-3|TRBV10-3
TGTGCCATCAGTGAGTCACTAGCTATGGCAGATACGCAGTATTTT
CAISESLAMADTQYF
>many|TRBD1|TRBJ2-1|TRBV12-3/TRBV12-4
TGTGCCAGCAGGGGGGGACAGGGTGCCTACAATGAGCAGTTCTTC
CASRGGQGAYNEQFF
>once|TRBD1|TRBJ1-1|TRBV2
TGTGCCAGCAGTATTCAGGGGCCAGGGGGAGCTTTCTTT
CASSIQGPGGAFF
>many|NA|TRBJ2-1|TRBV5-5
TGTGCCAGCAGCTTGGCCTGGGTAGAAGGGGACAATGAGCAGTTCTTC
CASSLAWVEGDNEQFF
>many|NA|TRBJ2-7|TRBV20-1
TGCAGTGCGCTCCCGGCAGTGGCCAACGAGCAGTACTTC
CSALPAVANEQYF
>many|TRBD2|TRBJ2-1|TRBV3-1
TGTGCCAGCGGTGCGGGGGGGCGATATGAGCAGTTCTTC
CASGAGGRYEQFF
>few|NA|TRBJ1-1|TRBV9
TGTGCCAGCAGCGTAGGGAGCTCGGGGAACACTGAAGCTTTCTTT
CASSVGSSGNTEAFF
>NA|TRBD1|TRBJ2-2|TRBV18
TGTGCCAGCTCACCTCTCGGGACAGGGAACACCGGGGAGCTGTTTTTT
CASSPLGTGNTGELFF
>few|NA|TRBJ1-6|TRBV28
TGTGCCAGCAGTTACCAAGGGGACTATAATTCACCCCTCCACTTT
CASSYQGDYNSPLHF
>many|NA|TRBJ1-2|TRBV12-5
TGTGCTAGCGGTCCGGTCCGGCGGGACGGCTACACCTTC
CASGPVRRDGYTF
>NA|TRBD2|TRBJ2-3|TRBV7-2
TGTGCCAGCAGCAAGTCAGGCGGGAGGCCGTGGGATACGCAGTATTTT
CASSKSGGRPWDTQYF
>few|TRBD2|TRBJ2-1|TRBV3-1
TGTGCCAGCAGCCAAGCCCTAGCGGGGGGGCCGAATGAGCAGTTCTTC
CASSQALAGGPNEQFF
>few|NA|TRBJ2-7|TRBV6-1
TGTGCCAGCAGTGAAGCCTTTTCCTACGAGCAGTACTTC
CASSEAFSYEQYF
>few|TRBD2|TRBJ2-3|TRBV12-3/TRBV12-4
TGTGCCAGCAGCCGGACTAGCGGGAGGATAGATACGCAGTATTTT
CASSRTSGRIDTQYF
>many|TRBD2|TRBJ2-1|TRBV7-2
TGTGCCAGCAGCCCCTTAGCGGGAGGGCCCTACAATGAGCAGTTCTTC
CASSPLAGGPYNEQFF
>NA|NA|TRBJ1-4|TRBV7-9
TGTGCCAGCAGCTTACCTCCAGGGACTGCGGCAACTAATGAAAAACTGTTTTTT
CASSLPPGTAATNEKLFF
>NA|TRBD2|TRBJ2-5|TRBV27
TGTGCCAGCAGTCCCCATGCGGGGGATGAGACCCAGTACTTC
CASSPHAGDETQYF
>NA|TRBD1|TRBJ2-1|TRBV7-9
TGTGCCAGCAGCCGAAGGGACAGGAGGGGCGATGAGCAGTTCTTC
CASSRRDRRGDEQFF
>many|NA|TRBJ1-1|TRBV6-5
NA
CASSSSDGDNTEAFF
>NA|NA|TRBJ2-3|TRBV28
TGTGCCAGCACTTTCTCCGGGACGTCTTACACAGATACGCAGTATTTT
CASTFSGTSYTDTQYF
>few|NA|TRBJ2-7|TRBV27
TGTGCCAGCAGTTTAGACGGGGCCTCCTACGAGCAGTACTTC
CASSLDGASYEQYF
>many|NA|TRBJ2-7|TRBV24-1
TGTGCCACCAGTGATCCCGGGACGGGGGACGAGCAGTACTTC
CATSDPGTGDEQYF
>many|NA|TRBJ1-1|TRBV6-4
TGTGCCAGCAGGCCGACAGGATTCAACACTGAAGCTTTCTTT
CASRPTGFNTEAFF
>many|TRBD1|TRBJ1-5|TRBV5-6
TGTGCCAGCAGCGAAGGGACAGGGAAGGGCAATCAGCCCCAGCATTTT
CASSEGTGKGNQPQHF
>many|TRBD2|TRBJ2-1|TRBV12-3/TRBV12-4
TGTGCCAGCAGTTCCTATAGCGGGAGGGCCAACAATGAGCAGTTCTTC
CASSSYSGRANNEQFF
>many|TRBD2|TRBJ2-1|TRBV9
TGTGCCAGCAGCGTAGTGACTAGCGGGGGAGAGCAGTTCTTC
CASSVVTSGGEQFF
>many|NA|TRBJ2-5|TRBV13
TGTGCCAGCAGCCCCGTCAAGTTAGGGCAGCAAGAGACCCAGTACTTC
CASSPVKLGQQETQYF
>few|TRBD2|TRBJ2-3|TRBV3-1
TGTGCCAGCAGCCAAGTCCCTAGCGGGATAGAAGATACGCAGTATTTT
CASSQVPSGIEDTQYF
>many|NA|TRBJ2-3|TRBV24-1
TGTGCCACCAGTGATTCTCCCAGACTAGGTGGCACAGATACGCAGTATTTT
CATSDSPRLGGTDTQYF
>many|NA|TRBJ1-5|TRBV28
TGTGCCAGCAACGAGGACCGATTCAATCAGCCCCAGCATTTT
CASNEDRFNQPQHF
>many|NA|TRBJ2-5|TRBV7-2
TGTGCCAGCAGCCGCGGGGGCGCGGAGACCCAGTACTTC
CASSRGGAETQYF
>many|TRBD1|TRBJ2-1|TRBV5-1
TGCGCCAGCAGCTTGGCGGGACAGGGCAATGAGCAGTTCTTC
CASSLAGQGNEQFF
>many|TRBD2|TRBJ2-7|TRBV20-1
TGCAGTGTTTTACTAGCGGGAGAAGAGCAGTACTTC
CSVLLAGEEQYF
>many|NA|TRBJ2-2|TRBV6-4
TGTGCCAGCAGTAGGGACGCGACCGGGGAGCTGTTTTTT
CASSRDATGELFF
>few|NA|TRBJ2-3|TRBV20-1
TGCAGTGCCCCGACCCGCGGGGGCACAGATACGCAGTATTTT
CSAPTRGGTDTQYF
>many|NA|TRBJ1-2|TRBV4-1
TGCGCCAGCAGCCCCCCCGGGGGCAACTATGGCTACACCTTC
CASSPPGGNYGYTF
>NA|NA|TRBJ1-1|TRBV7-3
TGTGCCAGCAGCTTAATGGGACACCAGAACACTGAAGCTTTCTTT
CASSLMGHQNTEAFF
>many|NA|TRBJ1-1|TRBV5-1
TGCGCCAGCAGCCAACCCCACAGGTCGAACACTGAAGCTTTCTTT
CASSQPHRSNTEAFF
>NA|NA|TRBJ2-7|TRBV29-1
TGCAGCGTTGGTGCAGGGGCCCCCTACGAGCAGTACTTC
CSVGAGAPYEQYF
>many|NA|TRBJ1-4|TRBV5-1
TGCGCCAGCAGCTCGACCAATAATGAAAAACTGTTTTTT
CASSSTNNEKLFF
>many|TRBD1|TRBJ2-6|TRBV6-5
TGTGCCAGCAGTTACGGCAGGGGGCTTGGGGCCAACGTCCTGACTTTC
CASSYGRGLGANVLTF